The clone carrying this T cell receptor (beta chain) was counted a few times. The repertoire was sequenced with immunoSEQ multiplex PCR; TCRdb's copy has only in-frame clones and lacks some. The sample has about 22,000 clones, 75% to 85% seen once. This record comes from a study of ipilimumab plus nivolumab after autologous stem cell transplantation. As for the study in general: A median of about eight nivolumab and 4 or 5 ipilimumab doses were given. The DLBCL group included primary refractory and relapsed cases.

The TCR sequence derives from a male donor with diffuse large B-cell lymphoma. Specimen: PBMCs, collected in a trial of ipilimumab plus nivolumab as post-transplant consolidation.

The CDR3 bases are TGTGCCAGTAAAGTTGGGAGTGGCAATCAGCCCCAGCATTTT. The encoded protein is CASKVGSGNQPQHF. The chain combines TRBV19 with TRBJ1-5; D call uncertain. There are 14 residues in the CDR3. The germline V gene encodes CDR1 LNHDA and CDR2 SQIVND (reference sequence). V lost 7 bases to trimming and J lost 2 bases, with 12 bases between them.